Here is one TCR beta chain with its context. What it binds is unknown. V was cut by 1 base and J by 3 bases, with 9 bases left in between. Looked up from germline, CDR1 is SEHNR and CDR2 is FQNEAQ (reference sequence). This CDR3 region has 15 residues. This record belongs to a study of T cell responses to AZD1222 COVID-19 vaccine. Study outcomes and limitations: Within unmutated variant regions lay the reported targets of nearly half of spike-specific TCRs.

The data were produced by immunoSEQ multiplex PCR, yet TCRdb's version contains in-frame clones alone and is incomplete. The sample lists approximately 140,000 clones, 92% occurring once. The input for sequencing was peripheral blood, taken 28 days after the second AZD1222 dose. The origin of this receptor is an adult who received the AZD1222 COVID-19 vaccine. This sequence joins TRBV7-9 and TRBJ1-4; a weak D match, TRBD1 (6 bases). In nucleotides, the CDR3 is TGTGCCAGCAGCTTAGGCGGGACACCTAATGAAAAACTGTTTTTT. As protein: CASSLGGTPNEKLFF.